This TCR beta chain was recorded in a study of blood T cell repertoires in COVID-19. Germline lookup yields CDR1 SEHNR and CDR2 FQNEAQ (reference sequence). V dropped 5 bases and J dropped 4; count of bases not matched to a gene: 1. The CDR3 has 13 residues. The table came from immunoSEQ multiplex PCR; TCRdb's copy has only in-frame clones and leaves some out. Here the sample spans tens of thousands of clones, roughly 88% being singletons. V is TRBV7-9 and J is TRBJ2-2; 7 nucleotides align to TRBD2. The specimen sequenced was peripheral blood. The TCR sequence derives from a man in his fifties or sixties with active COVID-19. CDR3 amino acids: CASSREVTGELFF. CDR3 DNA sequence: TGTGCCAGCAGCCGGGAGGTCACCGGGGAGCTGTTTTTT.